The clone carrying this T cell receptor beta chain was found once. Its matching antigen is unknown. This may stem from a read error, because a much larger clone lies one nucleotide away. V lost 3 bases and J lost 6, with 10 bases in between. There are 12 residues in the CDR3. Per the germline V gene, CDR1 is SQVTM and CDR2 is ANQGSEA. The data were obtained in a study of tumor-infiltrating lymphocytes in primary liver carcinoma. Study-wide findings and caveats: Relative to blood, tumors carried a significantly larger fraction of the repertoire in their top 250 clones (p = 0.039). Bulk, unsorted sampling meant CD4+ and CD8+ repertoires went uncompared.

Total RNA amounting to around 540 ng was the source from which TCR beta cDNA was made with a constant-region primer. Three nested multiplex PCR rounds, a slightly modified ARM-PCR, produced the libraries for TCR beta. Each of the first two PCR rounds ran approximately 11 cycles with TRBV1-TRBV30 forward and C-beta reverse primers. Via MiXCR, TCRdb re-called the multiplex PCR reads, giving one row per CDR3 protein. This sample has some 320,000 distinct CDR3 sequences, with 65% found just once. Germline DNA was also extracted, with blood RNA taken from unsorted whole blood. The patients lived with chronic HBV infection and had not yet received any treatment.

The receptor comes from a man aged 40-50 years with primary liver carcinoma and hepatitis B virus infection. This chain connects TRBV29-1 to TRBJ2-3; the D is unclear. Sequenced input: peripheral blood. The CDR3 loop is CSVERTEDTQYF. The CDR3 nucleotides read TGCAGCGTTGAGCGTACCGAGGATACGCAGTATTTT.